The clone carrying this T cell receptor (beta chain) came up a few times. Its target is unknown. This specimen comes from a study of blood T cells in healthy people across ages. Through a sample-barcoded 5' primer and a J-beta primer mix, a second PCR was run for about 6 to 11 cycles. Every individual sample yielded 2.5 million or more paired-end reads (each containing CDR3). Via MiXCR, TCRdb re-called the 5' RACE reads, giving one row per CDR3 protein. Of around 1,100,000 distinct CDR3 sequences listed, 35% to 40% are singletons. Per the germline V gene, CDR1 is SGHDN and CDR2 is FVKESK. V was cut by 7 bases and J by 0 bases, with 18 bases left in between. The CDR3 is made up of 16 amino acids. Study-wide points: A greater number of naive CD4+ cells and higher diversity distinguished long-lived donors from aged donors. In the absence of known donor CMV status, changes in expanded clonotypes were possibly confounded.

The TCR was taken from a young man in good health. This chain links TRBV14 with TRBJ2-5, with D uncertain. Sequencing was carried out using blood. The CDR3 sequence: CASMYELAEYQETQYF. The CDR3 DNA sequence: TGTGCCAGCATGTATGAATTAGCAGAGTACCAAGAGACCCAGTACTTC.